The source of this T cell receptor beta chain is a study of blood T cell repertoires in COVID-19 (dated by TCRdb to 2020 to 2021). Looking at the study overall: Samples covering the acute and convalescent phases of COVID-19 were provided by collaborators in the United States, Italy and Spain. The prospective study material was composed of cDNA or gDNA derived from T cells, B-cell-depleted T cells, or PBMCs. Samples were obtained from the ongoing ImmuneRACE study (first 160 participants) and from over 1,000 subjects provided by 6 global collaborators. The repertoires were released in a freely available public database intended as a resource for research on the immune response to SARS-CoV-2. Where available, HLA class I and class II types were taken from metadata supplied by the sample provider and were not determined by assay-based typing. Subjects who had been exposed to COVID-19, were actively infected with it, or had recovered from it provided the deeply sampled blood TCRbeta repertoires that made up the dataset. A de-identified subject ID, COVID-19 status, age in years and sex were almost always included in the sample metadata. Broad study findings and their caveats: The quantity of clinical and demographic metadata differed by source and by participant and was supplied without curation.

Participants in the prospective study were enrolled through a virtual design, were aged roughly 18 to 90 years, and lived in approximately 25 United States geographic areas. In the prospective study, cohorts were assigned on the basis of participant-reported clinical history obtained from a screening survey and a study questionnaire. ImmuneRACE Cohort 3 recovered participants were defined by two consecutive negative NP/OP PCR tests, healthcare professional clearance, or symptom resolution. In the prospective study, whole blood, serum and a nasopharyngeal or oropharyngeal swab were collected from each participant by mobile phlebotomists. Over an approximately 2-month period, participants in the prospective study had the option of providing additional blood draws and questionnaires. Blood samples from the prospective study were shipped frozen or at room temperature prior to DNA extraction. The immunoSEQ Assay, a bias-controlled multiplex PCR, was used to amplify TCRbeta CDR3 regions from genomic DNA. Processing in the source paper ran as follows. The number of nucleated cells in each sample was estimated by amplification of reference gene primers within the assay. To quantify the absolute abundance of each unique TCRbeta CDR3 rearrangement, sequence reads were collapsed and filtered. For each sample, productive Simpson clonality was calculated as the square root of Simpson's diversity index across productive rearrangements. TCRdb obtained this table from immuneACCESS and retained in-frame rearrangements with V and J assigned. These tables miss some clones; where compared with another copy, unresolved V genes account for less than half of the shortfall, and the remainder is unexplained. V, J and clone size are those of that table, while D and trimming were read from the DNA. This sample holds more than 250,000 clones; roughly 87% were observed only once. Around 5.9% of the sample goes to the ten largest clones.

Including the terminal cysteine and phenylalanine, the CDR3 comprises 14 residues. Only the CDR3 part of the read is kept: 42 bases, read in frame from the first base. CDR1 SGHRS and CDR2 YFSETQ are derived from the germline V gene. The V and J ends are trimmed by 2 bases and 0 bases, leaving 9 bases between them. Remarks on this clone: Its specific antigen is unknown. The record has no base qualities; no much larger clone is one base away.

The material sequenced was PBMCs or T cells enriched from blood (not recorded which). The TCR was taken from a woman in her twenties or thirties who had recovered from COVID-19. Recombination connected TRBV5-1 to TRBJ2-7, with a weak D call of TRBD2 (6 bases match). The CDR3 is CASSFASDSYEQYF. In nucleotides, the sequence is TGCGCCAGCAGCTTCGCTAGCGACTCCTACGAGCAGTACTTC.